What follows describes a single T cell receptor (beta chain). The treatment was: oral pan-JAK inhibitor, 5-10 mg twice daily. V shed 0 bases, J shed 5 bases, and the junction held 13 bases outside the gene matches. Germline V CDR1 and CDR2: SQVTM, ANQGSEA. This CDR3 is 17 amino acids long. This specimen comes from a study of CD8+ T cells in alopecia areata. RNA extraction and reverse transcription yielded cDNA as sequencing template. Some clones are missing from TCRdb's copy, which holds only in-frame ones; the method was immunoSEQ multiplex PCR. The sample records roughly 210,000 clones, about 40% being singletons.

V is TRBV29-1 and J is TRBJ2-1; 7 bases are shared with TRBD2. The source of this sequence is a human donor with alopecia areata. The sequencing here drew on CD4+ T cells sorted from blood, taken at approximately week 37, from a patient treated with tofacitinib. This CDR3 reads CSVEDRSVSGIHNEQFF. CDR3 sequence (DNA): TGCAGCGTTGAAGATCGGTCAGTAAGCGGGATTCACAATGAGCAGTTCTTC.